These 8 T cell receptor beta chains share one sample of origin, sequenced in a study of blood T cell repertoires in COVID-19. Measured with immunoSEQ multiplex PCR; TCRdb has only the in-frame clones, and not every one. The sample carries 150,000 to 200,000 clones, approximately 78% recorded once. Sequencing input: PBMCs or T cells enriched from blood (not recorded which). The receptors were sampled from a woman in her fifties or sixties who had recovered from COVID-19.

The gene calls are TRBV27 and TRBJ1-4; D not resolved. Germline CDR1 reads MNHEY; CDR2 reads SMNVEV (reference sequence). The CDR3 loop spans 15 amino acids. Deletions cut 5 bases from V and 2 bases from J, with 12 bases between. The CDR3 reads CASSPFTSTNEKLFF. The CDR3 DNA reads as TGTGCCAGCAGTCCATTCACTTCCACTAATGAAAAACTGTTTTTT.

The genes are TRBV4-1 and TRBJ1-2, with 9 bases fitting TRBD1. Germline loops: CDR1 MGHRA, CDR2 YSYEKL. Trimming cost V 4 bases and J 8 bases; bases outside gene matches: 11. CDR3 size: 15 residues. CDR3 region: CASSLPPGQGAGYTF. The CDR3 DNA follows: TGCGCCAGCAGCCTGCCACCGGGACAGGGAGCCGGCTACACCTTC.

This chain uses TRBV7-9 with TRBJ2-5; maybe TRBD2 (6 bases). The CDR3 sequence is 16 residues long. Trimming pared 3 bases from V and 2 bases from J, leaving 16 bases between. From germline, CDR1 is SEHNR and CDR2 FQNEAQ (reference sequence). CDR3 DNA sequence: TGTGCCAGCAGCTTCGGGTGGATAGCGGCGCAAGAGACCCAGTACTTC. It is translated as CASSFGWIAAQETQYF.

V gene TRBV13 combines with J gene TRBJ1-1; TRBD1 aligns across 10 bases. V lost 1 base to trimming and J lost 1 base; unmatched junction nucleotides: 6. The CDR3 runs 17 residues. Germline V gene sequence: CDR1 PRHDT, CDR2 FYEKMQ (reference sequence). This CDR3 is CASSLVDRGPQNTEAFF. For the CDR3, the DNA is TGTGCCAGCAGCTTAGTCGACAGGGGGCCCCAGAACACTGAAGCTTTCTTT.

The chain recombines TRBV19 with TRBJ1-4; D ambiguous. CDR1 LNHDA and CDR2 SQIVND come from the germline V gene (reference sequence). V was shortened by 3 bases and J by 8 bases, with 16 bases between the two germline ends. This CDR3 is built from 15 residues. In DNA form, the CDR3 reads TGTGCCAGTAGTATGCTGCGGGCCAGTCTGGAAAAACTGTTTTTT. It yields the protein CASSMLRASLEKLFF. The complete variable domain, with remaining parts taken from reference TRBV19 and TRBJ1-4, reads DGGITQSPKYLFRKEGQNVTLSCEQNLNHDAMYWYRQDPGQGLRLIYYSQIVNDFQKGDIAEGYSVSREKKESFPLTVTSAQKNPTAFYLCASSMLRASLEKLFFGSGTQLSVL.

The chain links TRBV18 to TRBJ2-1; 9 bases agree with TRBD1. V gave up 9 bases and J gave up 0 bases; unmatched junction bases: 15. CDR3 length: 18 residues. CDR1 is KGHSH and CDR2 is LQKENI in the germline V gene. The CDR3 sequence is CASAGQGSSTSSYNEQFF. In DNA form, the CDR3 reads TGTGCCAGTGCAGGACAGGGGTCTTCCACCAGCTCCTACAATGAGCAGTTCTTC.

The genes are TRBV3-1 (or the pseudogene TRBV3-2) and TRBJ2-3, with a possible D match to TRBD2 (6 bases). The V end lost 4 bases, the J end lost 3 bases, and 8 bases lay between the germline ends. This CDR3 is 13 amino acids long. Germline V lookup: CDR1 LGHDT, CDR2 YNNKEL (reference sequence). The CDR3 is CASSRGGTDTQYF. The CDR3 DNA reads TGTGCCAGCAGCCGAGGAGGGACAGATACGCAGTATTTT.

Details on this clone: One end of the junction fails to match germline, which may point to a read error. This chain links TRBV11-2 with TRBJ1-2, with TRBD1 identical over 8 bases. The germline V gene encodes CDR1 SGHAT and CDR2 FQNNGV. The CDR3 runs to 12 residues. CDR3 sequence reads: CASSLDRGGYTF. The DNA of the CDR3 is TGTGCCAGCAGCCTAGACAGGGGCGGCTACACCTTC. The full variable domain, with the rest looked up from reference TRBV11-2 and TRBJ1-2, is EAGVAQSPRYKIIEKRQSVAFWCNPISGHATLYWYQQILGQGPKLLIQFQNNGVVDDSQLPKDRFSAERLKGVDSTLKIQPAKLEDSAVYLCASSLDRGGYTFGSGTRLTVV.